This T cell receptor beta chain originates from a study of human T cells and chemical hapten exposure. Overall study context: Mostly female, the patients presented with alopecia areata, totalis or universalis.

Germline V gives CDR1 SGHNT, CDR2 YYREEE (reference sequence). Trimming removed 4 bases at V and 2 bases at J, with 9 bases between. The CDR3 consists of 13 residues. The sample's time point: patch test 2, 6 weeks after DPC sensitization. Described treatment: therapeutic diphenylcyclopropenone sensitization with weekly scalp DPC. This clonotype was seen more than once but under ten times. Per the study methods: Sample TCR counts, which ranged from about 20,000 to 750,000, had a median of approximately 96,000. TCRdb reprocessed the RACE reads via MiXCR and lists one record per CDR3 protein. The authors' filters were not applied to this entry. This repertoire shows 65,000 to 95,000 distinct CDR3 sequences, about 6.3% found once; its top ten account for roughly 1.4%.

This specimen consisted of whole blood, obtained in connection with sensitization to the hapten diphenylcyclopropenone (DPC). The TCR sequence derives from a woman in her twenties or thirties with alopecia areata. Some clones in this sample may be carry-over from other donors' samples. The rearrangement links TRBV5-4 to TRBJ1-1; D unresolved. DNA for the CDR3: TGTGCCAGCAGCAGAGCAGGTAACACTGAAGCTTTCTTT. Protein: CASSRAGNTEAFF.